This T cell receptor (beta chain) originates from a study of radiotherapy plus CTLA-4 blockade in lung cancer. Study conclusions and caveats: Early blood T cell clone changes and increased post-radiation serum interferon-beta were reportedly the strongest response predictors. Peripheral blood showed expansion of tumor-derived TCR clones after radiotherapy and ipilimumab.

Turning to this clone: As yet, its antigen is unknown.

Here immunoSEQ multiplex PCR was the method, and the copy in TCRdb shows in-frame clones only, minus some. The table shows 50,000 to 65,000 clones, with roughly 77% occurring only once. Germline-derived CDR1 and CDR2 are SGHTA and FQGNSA. Trimming shortened V by 3 bases and J by 5 bases, and 16 bases separated the two germline ends. The CDR3 has 15 amino acids. This rearrangement joins TRBV7-2 to TRBJ1-1; D gene ambiguous. This sample comprised peripheral blood, obtained from a patient treated with radiotherapy plus ipilimumab. The clonotype originates from a human donor with non-small cell lung cancer who had a complete response to radiotherapy plus ipilimumab. The CDR3 loop is CASSFEIYGVTEAFF. DNA for the CDR3: TGTGCCAGCAGCTTCGAGATCTACGGGGTGACTGAAGCTTTCTTT.